The 27 T cell receptor beta chains reported below all come from one sample, sequenced in a study of regulatory T cells in long-lasting Graves disease. Time point noted: persistent/refractory GD, antithyroid drugs over 5 years with positive TRAb. Isolated PBMC RNA provided the starting material for the TCR library. To make TCR beta libraries, researchers used iRepertoire HTBI primers and Arm-PCR of CDR3 regions. TCRdb itself ran the multiplex PCR reads through MiXCR, one entry per CDR3 protein. The sample shows roughly 490,000 distinct CDR3 sequences, less than 25% of them seen only once. The specimen was peripheral blood mononuclear cells (PBMCs), collected when the disease was refractory, from a patient treated with antithyroid drugs. The receptors originated from a female donor with Graves disease.

This clonotype was seen repeatedly, ten times or more. This chain's CDR3 is CASINRGVNTEAFF. In nucleotides, the CDR3 is TGTGCCAGCATTAACAGGGGGGTGAACACTGAAGCTTTCTTT. The rearrangement uses TRBV12-3 or TRBV12-4 and TRBJ1-1; the match to TRBD1 covers 8 bases. The CDR3 is 14 residues long. V lost 7 bases and J lost 0; bases outside the gene matches: 4.

This clonotype showed up many times. The chain links TRBV6-1 to TRBJ1-1; D is unclear. The germline V gene has CDR1 MNHNS and CDR2 SASEGT. There are 14 residues in the CDR3. The ends were cut back, 3 bases at V and 1 base at J, with 9 bases in the middle. Here the CDR3 DNA reads TGTGCCAGCAGTGACGACCGGTCGAACACTGAAGCTTTCTTT. This gives the protein CASSDDRSNTEAFF.

V is TRBV30 and J is TRBJ1-2; D is unclear. This CDR3 is built from 13 residues. Trimming removed 0 bases from V and 4 bases from J, with 9 bases in between. Germline loops: CDR1 GTSNPN, CDR2 SVGIG (reference sequence). This CDR3 reads CAWSVQISYGYTF. CDR3 sequence (DNA): TGTGCCTGGAGTGTACAGATTTCCTATGGCTACACCTTC.

The sample holds a few counts of this clonotype. V usage is TRBV30 and J usage is TRBJ1-5; possible D gene TRBD1, 5 bases. V lost 5 bases, J lost 4 bases, and 9 bases lay in between. The CDR3 is 12 amino acids. CDR1 and CDR2 (germline): GTSNPN, SVGIG (reference sequence). The CDR3, as DNA: TGTGCCTGGGGGACTGGGAATCAGCCCCAGCATTTT. Its translation is CAWGTGNQPQHF. Full variable domain (rest looked up from reference TRBV30 and TRBJ1-5): SQTIHQWPATLVQPVGSPLSLECTVEGTSNPNLYWYRQAAGRGLQLLFYSVGIGQISSEVPQNLSASRPQDRQFILSSKKLLLSDSGFYLCAWGTGNQPQHFGDGTRLSIL.

Remarks on this clonotype: Relative to the germline gene, one junction end is altered; a read error may explain this. The genes are TRBV6-2 or TRBV6-3 and TRBJ1-1, with D perhaps TRBD1 (5 bases). Germline-derived CDR1 and CDR2 are MNHEY and SVGEGT. This CDR3 is 15 amino acids long. This chain's CDR3 is CASSYSAGWNTKAFF. The CDR3 DNA follows: TGTGCCAGCAGTTACTCTGCAGGGTGGAACACTAAAGCTTTCTTT.

The DNA for the CDR3 is TGTGCCAGCAGTTACTCTTCAAACACCATATATTTT. Protein sequence: CASSYSSNTIYF. The chain recombines TRBV6-9 with TRBJ1-3; D remains unclear. Germline loops: CDR1 MNHGY, CDR2 SVAAGI. The V gene lost 3 bases and the J gene lost 6 bases, with 6 bases spanning the gap. The CDR3 sequence is 12 residues long.

This clonotype was observed many times. V gene TRBV20-1 combines with J gene TRBJ1-4; D is perhaps TRBD1 (5 bases). Germline V gives CDR1 DFQATT, CDR2 SNEGSKA (reference sequence). The CDR3 runs 16 residues. V lost 3 bases, J lost 4 bases, and 18 bases lay in between. This chain's CDR3 is CSARLRGTAFNEKLFF. The DNA of the CDR3 is TGCAGTGCTAGGCTTAGAGGGACCGCTTTTAATGAAAAACTGTTTTTT.

This clonotype was counted at least ten times. The chain uses TRBV6-1 and TRBJ2-7; D gene ambiguous. From germline, CDR1 is MNHNS and CDR2 SASEGT. V dropped 6 bases and J dropped 3 bases, with 12 bases sitting between them. The length of the CDR3 is 13 residues. The DNA for the CDR3 is TGTGCCAGCAGGGATTCCTGGGTCTACGAGCAGTACTTC. Translated: CASRDSWVYEQYF.

In its sample, this clonotype was seen many times. The CDR3 DNA sequence: TGCAGTGCTAGAGATCTCCTGGAGAACAGGGACTGGGAGACCCAGTACTTC. Its protein is CSARDLLENRDWETQYF. The V call is TRBV20-1, the J call TRBJ2-5; D might be TRBD1 or TRBD2, each matching 6 bases. V shed 0 bases and J shed 5 bases, with 22 bases lying between them. CDR3 length: 17 residues. Germline CDR1 and CDR2: DFQATT and SNEGSKA (reference sequence).

This clonotype has just a few counts. This chain uses TRBV29-1 with TRBJ1-2; D perhaps matches TRBD1 (6 bases). Germline lookup yields CDR1 SQVTM and CDR2 ANQGSEA. The length of the CDR3 is 11 residues. Trimming removed 6 bases at V and 6 bases at J, with 11 bases between. The CDR3 here is CSVTGPDGYTF. DNA for the CDR3: TGCAGCGTGACAGGCCCGGATGGCTACACCTTC.

The genes are TRBV7-2 and TRBJ1-4, with 9 bases matching TRBD1. The CDR3 sequence is 16 residues long. Germline CDR1 reads SGHTA; CDR2 reads FQGNSA. Losses at the gene ends were 8 bases for V and 8 bases for J; bases not matched to a gene: 15. For the CDR3, the DNA is TGTGCCAGCGCTCCCGGCGGGGGACAGGGAGAAGAAAAACTGTTTTTT. Translation: CASAPGGGQGEEKLFF.

Ten or more counts support this clonotype. The genes are TRBV28 and TRBJ1-1, with 7 bases matching TRBD1. Germline lookup yields CDR1 MDHEN and CDR2 SYDVKM. The CDR3 has 14 residues. Unmatched junction bases numbered 7, after V lost 4 bases and J lost 5 bases. Here the CDR3 reads CASSYTGVWTEAFF. CDR3 in DNA: TGTGCCAGCAGTTATACAGGGGTGTGGACTGAAGCTTTCTTT.

Of note for this clonotype: One junction end does not reproduce the germline sequence, and a read error may be involved. The rearrangement joins TRBV5-1 to TRBJ1-1; D not certain. Germline assignment: CDR1 SGHRS and CDR2 YFSETQ. The CDR3 is 13 residues long. CDR3 protein: CTSSLARNTEAFF. The CDR3 DNA reads as TGCACCAGCAGCTTGGCCAGGAACACTGAAGCTTTCTTT.

This chain joins TRBV7-2 and TRBJ1-2, with 8 positions matching TRBD1. Trimming removed 0 bases from V and 8 bases from J; junction bases left unmatched: 17. The CDR3 spans 18 residues. CDR1 is SGHTA, CDR2 FQGNSA, per germline. The CDR3 nucleotides read TGTGCCAGCAGCTTAGCAGGCTCTGGGACAGGAATTTCTCGAGGCTACACCTTC. Translation gives CASSLAGSGTGISRGYTF. The full variable domain, its missing parts supplied by reference TRBV7-2 and TRBJ1-2, is GAGVSQSPSNKVTEKGKDVELRCDPISGHTALYWYRQSLGQGLEFLIYFQGNSAPDKSGLPSDRFSAERTGGSVSTLTIQRTQQEDSAVYLCASSLAGSGTGISRGYTFGSGTRLTVV.

This clonotype was seen only a few times. V usage is TRBV12-3 or TRBV12-4 and J usage is TRBJ1-3; D uncertain. V was trimmed by 5 bases and J by 0 bases, leaving 8 bases between them. The CDR3 covers 14 residues. The CDR3 DNA reads as TGTGCCAGCAGTGCCGACATCTCTGGAAACACCATATATTTT. Protein sequence: CASSADISGNTIYF.

In this sample, this clonotype turned up a few times. This chain joins TRBV27 and TRBJ2-1; 10 bases agree with TRBD2. The J segment lost 6 bases and the V segment lost 7 bases, leaving 3 bases of the junction unmatched. The CDR3 totals 13 residues. Germline CDR1 reads MNHEY; CDR2 reads SMNVEV (reference sequence). This CDR3 reads CASNSGRSNEQFF. As DNA, the CDR3 is TGTGCCAGCAATAGCGGGAGGAGCAATGAGCAGTTCTTC.

This clonotype occurred many times. This chain links TRBV27 with TRBJ1-5; no definite D call. Germline V lookup: CDR1 MNHEY, CDR2 SMNVEV (reference sequence). Trimming took off 2 bases at V and 0 bases at J, with 5 bases between the two ends. This CDR3 comprises 14 residues. The CDR3 DNA is TGTGCCAGCAGTTTAAACCTTAGCAATCAGCCCCAGCATTTT. Amino acids: CASSLNLSNQPQHF.

This clonotype came up many times. The chain has TRBV28 and TRBJ2-5, with D tentatively TRBD2 (7 bases). This CDR3 is built from 16 residues. V was trimmed by 1 base and J by 1 base, leaving 13 bases between them. The germline V gene encodes CDR1 MDHEN and CDR2 SYDVKM. As DNA, the CDR3 is TGTGCCAGCAGTTTATATGGGGAGGGGGTCCAAGAGACCCAGTACTTC. This codes for CASSLYGEGVQETQYF.

This clonotype was seen ten or more times. The rearrangement links TRBV20-1 to TRBJ1-1, with a weak D call TRBD1 (6 bases). In germline, CDR1 is DFQATT, CDR2 SNEGSKA (reference sequence). V gave up 6 bases and J gave up 7 bases, with 21 bases separating them. The CDR3 contains 14 residues. The CDR3 DNA sequence: TGCAGTGCCCTCCGAGGACAGAGCGGGGGTGAAGCTTTCTTT. Its protein is CSALRGQSGGEAFF.

The chain links TRBV29-1 to TRBJ1-2; 7 bases are a match to TRBD1. The CDR3 spans 11 residues. The V gene end was trimmed by 4 bases and the J gene end by 4 bases; junction bases not matched to a gene: 0. CDR1 SQVTM and CDR2 ANQGSEA come from the germline V gene. For the CDR3, the DNA is TGCAGCGTTGGGGACAGCTATGGCTACACCTTC. Translated: CSVGDSYGYTF.

This clonotype was counted ten times or more. Written as DNA, the CDR3 is TGCAGTGCTAGACTTACTGGGGACTTAGTGGAGACCCAGTACTTC. It is translated as CSARLTGDLVETQYF. The chain has TRBV20-1 and TRBJ2-5, with D tentatively TRBD2 (6 bases). The CDR3 length is 15 residues. V lost 2 bases, J lost 5 bases, and 18 bases lay in between. Germline CDR1 is DFQATT and CDR2 is SNEGSKA (reference sequence).

This clonotype was counted many times. J is TRBJ1-4 and V is TRBV12-3 or TRBV12-4; a possible D gene is TRBD1 (6 bases). Trimming pared 2 bases from V and 8 bases from J, leaving 9 bases between. CDR3 length: 13 residues. CDR3 DNA sequence: TGTGCCAGCAGTTTAAGGGACACCGAAAAACTGTTTTTT. It translates to CASSLRDTEKLFF.

This clonotype has at least ten counts. The chain has TRBV27 and TRBJ2-1; D might be TRBD1 or TRBD2, each matching 5 bases. V was pared by 4 bases and J by 6 bases, with 22 bases between. Germline-derived CDR1 and CDR2 are MNHEY and SMNVEV (reference sequence). The CDR3 sequence is 17 residues long. CDR3 in DNA: TGTGCCAGCAGTTCCCCCTTGCGTCGAGGGGCCGGCAATGAGCAGTTCTTC. Its translation: CASSSPLRRGAGNEQFF.

This clonotype was recorded at least ten times. V is TRBV12-3 or TRBV12-4 and J is TRBJ1-4, with 7 bases fitting TRBD1. The CDR3 spans 14 residues. Losses at the gene ends were 6 bases for V and 8 bases for J; bases not matched to a gene: 9. In DNA, the CDR3 is TGTGCCAGCAGCTCTACAGGGGTAGTCGAAAAACTGTTTTTT. It is translated as CASSSTGVVEKLFF.

There are many counts of this clonotype. The CDR3: CASRRRVQETQYF. Written as DNA, the CDR3 is TGTGCCAGCAGACGACGGGTCCAAGAGACCCAGTACTTC. V gene TRBV2 combines with J gene TRBJ2-5; D is unclear. From germline, CDR1 is SNHLY and CDR2 FYNNEI. The V gene lost 6 bases and the J gene lost 1 base, with 9 bases spanning the gap. This CDR3 is 13 amino acids long. The full variable domain, in which reference TRBV2 and TRBJ2-5 provide the parts outside the CDR3, is EPEVTQTPSHQVTQMGQEVILRCVPISNHLYFYWYRQILGQKVEFLVSFYNNEISEKSEIFDDQFSVERPDGSNFTLKIRSTKLEDSAMYFCASRRRVQETQYFGPGTRLLVL.

The chain joins TRBV12-3 or TRBV12-4 to TRBJ2-3; 9 nucleotides align to TRBD2. This CDR3 spans 16 amino acids. Trimming cost V 1 base and J 5 bases; bases outside gene matches: 7. The CDR3 is CASSLGGSGGGDTQYF. As DNA, the CDR3 is TGTGCCAGCAGTTTAGGGGGTAGCGGGGGAGGAGATACGCAGTATTTT.

This clonotype has ten or more counts. The chain links TRBV20-1 to TRBJ1-5; 8 bases map to TRBD1. Per the germline V gene, CDR1 is DFQATT and CDR2 is SNEGSKA (reference sequence). Unmatched junction bases numbered 6, after V lost 6 bases and J lost 5 bases. This CDR3 has 13 amino acids. In nucleotides, the CDR3 is TGCAGTGCCAGACCCAGGGGGCATCAGCCCCAGCATTTT. Encoded protein: CSARPRGHQPQHF.